Each of the 32 T cell receptor beta chains below was sequenced from the same sample in a study of cytomegalovirus exposure and HLA in healthy donors. TCRdb keeps only in-frame clones here, not all; method: immunoSEQ multiplex PCR. The profile shows over 200,000 clones, roughly 85% of them singletons. The sequenced material came from PBMCs. All receptors derive from a woman aged 18-35 years in good health and CMV-seronegative.

The chain employs TRBV2 and TRBJ2-1; no reliable D call. Germline-derived CDR1 and CDR2 are SNHLY and FYNNEI. V was trimmed by 8 bases and J by 10 bases, leaving 15 bases between them. The CDR3 sequence is 12 residues long. CDR3 sequence: CASATYGSEQFF. In DNA, the CDR3 is TGTGCCAGCGCGACGTATGGATCGGAGCAGTTCTTC.

This clone appeared a single time. V gene TRBV19 combines with J gene TRBJ1-5; D unclear. Trimming cost V 3 bases and J 4 bases, with 16 bases left between them. The CDR3 sequence is 16 residues long. Germline CDR1 is LNHDA and CDR2 is SQIVND (reference sequence). Written as DNA, the CDR3 is TGTGCCAGTAGTATTGACGGCAGTGCTGTGAATCAGCCCCAGCATTTT. Translated: CASSIDGSAVNQPQHF.

The rearrangement joins TRBV4-1 to TRBJ2-7, with D possibly matching TRBD1 (6 bases). The CDR3 totals 14 residues. V was pared by 3 bases and J by 3 bases, with 12 bases between. CDR1 is MGHRA, CDR2 YSYEKL, per germline. CDR3 sequence (DNA): TGCGCCAGCAGCCAGGGGGCAGGGGTCTACGAGCAGTACTTC. Protein: CASSQGAGVYEQYF.

The rearrangement joins TRBV6-5 to TRBJ2-7; maybe TRBD2 (6 bases). Trimming took off 6 bases at V and 0 bases at J, with 12 bases between the two ends. Germline V CDR1 and CDR2: MNHEY, SVGAGI. This CDR3 contains 14 residues. CDR3 in amino acids: CASSLHGSSYEQYF. Written as DNA, the CDR3 is TGTGCCAGCAGCCTACACGGGAGCTCCTACGAGCAGTACTTC.

The chain links TRBV23-1 to TRBJ2-1, with D possibly being TRBD1 or TRBD2 (5 bases each). TRBV23-1 is placed among ORFs of uncertain function. V lost 4 bases to trimming and J lost 9 bases, with 13 bases between them. The CDR3 is 13 amino acids. The CDR3 loop is CASSPRGEGEQFF. The CDR3 DNA is TGCGCCAGCAGTCCGAGGGGTGAAGGTGAGCAGTTCTTC.

The rearrangement links TRBV4-1 to TRBJ2-2, with D hard to call. This CDR3 has 13 residues. Trimming cost V 2 bases and J 4 bases, with 5 bases left between them. Germline V gene data show CDR1 as MGHRA and CDR2 as YSYEKL. For the CDR3, the DNA is TGCGCCAGCAGCCAATGGCGCACCGGGGAGCTGTTTTTT. It encodes CASSQWRTGELFF.

The chain carries TRBV9 and TRBJ2-7; D tentatively fits TRBD1 or TRBD2 (6 bases each). V was cut by 0 bases and J by 0 bases, with 10 bases left in between. The CDR3 runs 15 residues. The germline V gene has CDR1 SGDLS and CDR2 YYNGEE. The CDR3 here is CASSVGGASSYEQYF. In nucleotides, the CDR3 is TGTGCCAGCAGCGTAGGGGGGGCCAGCTCCTACGAGCAGTACTTC.

The CDR3 spells CASSPRTSGGHNEQFF. CDR3 DNA sequence: TGTGCCAGTAGTCCTAGGACTAGCGGGGGCCACAATGAGCAGTTCTTC. The V call is TRBV19, the J call TRBJ2-1; 13 bases align to TRBD2. Germline trimming cut 5 bases from V and 5 bases from J; bases unmatched to any gene: 6. Germline V gene data show CDR1 as LNHDA and CDR2 as SQIVND (reference sequence). This CDR3 is built from 16 residues.

V is TRBV9 and J is TRBJ2-1; D is unclear. The CDR3 is 16 residues long. Germline V gene lookup returns CDR1 SGDLS and CDR2 YYNGEE. Trimming left V 0 bases short and J 0 bases short, with 10 bases between. The CDR3 here is CASSVVDRGSYNEQFF. The CDR3 DNA reads TGTGCCAGCAGCGTAGTGGACCGAGGCTCCTACAATGAGCAGTTCTTC.

The gene calls are TRBV29-1 and TRBJ2-6; tentative D call: TRBD1 (5 bases). This CDR3 has 15 residues. V shed 6 bases and J shed 1 base, with 13 bases lying between them. The V gene's germline CDR1 is SQVTM and CDR2 ANQGSEA. DNA of the CDR3: TGCAGCGTGAAACAGGACAATTCTGGGGCCAACGTCCTGACTTTC. Translation gives CSVKQDNSGANVLTF.

The rearrangement joins TRBV7-8 to TRBJ2-7; maybe TRBD2 (6 bases). This CDR3 has 16 amino acids. Germline CDR1 reads SGHVS; CDR2 reads FQNEAQ. V shed 5 bases and J shed 0 bases, with 17 bases lying between them. CDR3 sequence: CASSLSGGGISYEQYF. In nucleotides, the CDR3 is TGTGCCAGCAGCCTTAGCGGCGGAGGCATCTCCTACGAGCAGTACTTC.

The chain carries TRBV6-1 and TRBJ1-3; 7 nucleotides align to TRBD1. Losses at the gene ends were 1 base for V and 4 bases for J; bases not matched to a gene: 7. The CDR3 has 16 residues. Germline V gene lookup returns CDR1 MNHNS and CDR2 SASEGT. CDR3 DNA: TGTGCCAGCAGTGAAGAGGAGGGGGCAGCAGGAAACACCATATATTTT. This sequence encodes CASSEEEGAAGNTIYF.

Notes on this clone: Sequence at one end of the junction differs from germline and may be a read error. The chain carries TRBV7-9 and TRBJ2-7; 11 nucleotides match TRBD2. CDR3 length: 14 residues. Per the germline V gene, CDR1 is SEHNR and CDR2 is FQNEAQ (reference sequence). The CDR3: CASSLAGGLPEQYF. DNA for the CDR3: TGTGCCAGCAGTTTAGCGGGAGGGCTTCCCGAGCAGTACTTC.

V is TRBV28 and J is TRBJ1-2, with 9 bases identical to TRBD1. The CDR3 contains 14 residues. Germline V gives CDR1 MDHEN, CDR2 SYDVKM. Unmatched junction bases numbered 5, after V lost 5 bases and J lost 4 bases. Here the CDR3 DNA reads TGTGCCAGCAGTACCACAGGGGGCTCCTATGGCTACACCTTC. This encodes CASSTTGGSYGYTF.

This clone was recorded only once. V usage is TRBV5-1 and J usage is TRBJ1-1, with 8 bases lining up with TRBD1. Germline-derived CDR1 and CDR2 are SGHRS and YFSETQ. This CDR3 is 14 amino acids long. J lost 4 bases, V lost 1 base, and 3 bases had no gene match. CDR3 coding DNA: TGCGCCAGCAGCTTGAACAGGGGGGGCACTGAAGCTTTCTTT. Translated: CASSLNRGGTEAFF. Using reference TRBV5-1 and TRBJ1-1 for the parts outside the CDR3, the full variable domain is KAGVTQTPRYLIKTRGQQVTLSCSPISGHRSVSWYQQTPGQGLQFLFEYFSETQRNKGNFPGRFSGRQFSNSRSEMNVSTLELGDSALYLCASSLNRGGTEAFFGQGTRLTVV.

The V and J genes are TRBV28 and TRBJ2-7, with D hard to call. The germline V gene encodes CDR1 MDHEN and CDR2 SYDVKM. The CDR3 covers 16 residues. Between the trimmed V and J ends, which lost 3 bases and 0 bases, there was a span of 15 bases. CDR3 loop: CASSFPGDLHSYEQYF. CDR3 DNA sequence: TGTGCCAGCAGTTTTCCCGGAGACCTCCACTCCTACGAGCAGTACTTC.

Here the CDR3 reads CASSFDLTDTQYF. CDR3 DNA: TGTGCCAGCAGTTTTGATTTGACAGATACGCAGTATTTT. The rearrangement joins TRBV27 to TRBJ2-3; D unclear. The V gene lost 3 bases and the J gene lost 3 bases, with 7 bases spanning the gap. This CDR3 has 13 amino acids. Germline CDR1 is MNHEY and CDR2 is SMNVEV (reference sequence).

V is TRBV29-1 and J is TRBJ2-2; TRBD1 agrees at 11 bases. V dropped 4 bases and J dropped 4; count of bases not matched to a gene: 5. Per germline, CDR1 SQVTM and CDR2 ANQGSEA. This CDR3 comprises 15 residues. The CDR3 sequence: CSVGEDRGPTGELFF. For the CDR3, the DNA is TGCAGCGTTGGAGAGGACAGGGGGCCCACCGGGGAGCTGTTTTTT.

The V and J genes are TRBV30 and TRBJ2-2; D might be TRBD2 (6 bases). The CDR3 spans 14 residues. Trimming took 3 bases from V and 6 from J, leaving 14 bases between them. CDR1 is GTSNPN and CDR2 is SVGIG in the germline V gene (reference sequence). CDR3 sequence: CAWSAGTPPGELFF. The CDR3 DNA reads TGTGCCTGGAGCGCCGGGACTCCGCCCGGGGAGCTGTTTTTT.

This rearrangement joins TRBV19 to TRBJ1-2; no reliable D call. The ends were cut back, 4 bases at V and 6 bases at J, with 15 bases in the middle. The CDR3 is 14 amino acids. From germline, CDR1 is LNHDA and CDR2 SQIVND (reference sequence). The DNA for the CDR3 is TGTGCCAGTAGTAACACATTCCGGGCTCATGGCTACACCTTC. Translating it yields CASSNTFRAHGYTF. Filled out from reference TRBV19 and TRBJ1-2, the complete variable domain reads DGGITQSPKYLFRKEGQNVTLSCEQNLNHDAMYWYRQDPGQGLRLIYYSQIVNDFQKGDIAEGYSVSREKKESFPLTVTSAQKNPTAFYLCASSNTFRAHGYTFGSGTRLTVV.

The J gene is TRBJ2-3, the V gene TRBV6-5; D is unclear. The V and J ends lost 6 bases and 0 bases respectively, with 7 bases between them. The CDR3 is made up of 13 amino acids. Per the germline V gene, CDR1 is MNHEY and CDR2 is SVGAGI. The CDR3 bases are TGTGCCAGCAGAGAGCCAAGCACAGATACGCAGTATTTT. Protein sequence: CASREPSTDTQYF.

The J gene is TRBJ1-2, the V gene TRBV9, with a weak D call TRBD1 (5 bases). The CDR3 runs to 15 residues. V was shortened by 6 bases and J by 4 bases, with 19 bases between the two germline ends. Per the germline V gene, CDR1 is SGDLS and CDR2 is YYNGEE. CDR3 amino acids: CASTTRQSSIYGYTF. CDR3 coding DNA: TGTGCCAGCACCACTAGACAGTCATCTATCTATGGCTACACCTTC.

The chain uses TRBV2 and TRBJ1-2; 7 nucleotides line up with TRBD1. The CDR3 extends over 13 amino acids. V lost 3 bases and J lost 4; bases outside the gene matches: 2. Germline-derived CDR1 and CDR2 are SNHLY and FYNNEI. This CDR3 is CASSEEGAYGYTF. The CDR3 DNA is TGTGCCAGCAGTGAGGAGGGGGCCTATGGCTACACCTTC.

V gene TRBV2 combines with J gene TRBJ1-1; D uncertain. CDR1 and CDR2 from the germline V gene are SNHLY and FYNNEI. Trimming stripped 1 base from V and 2 bases from J, with 5 bases between. The CDR3 is 13 residues long. The CDR3 loop reads CASSEVGNTEAFF. In DNA form, the CDR3 reads TGTGCCAGCAGTGAAGTAGGCAACACTGAAGCTTTCTTT.

This chain links TRBV14 with TRBJ2-2; 8 nucleotides agree with TRBD2. In germline, CDR1 is SGHDN, CDR2 FVKESK. This CDR3 contains 13 residues. After removal of 6 bases from V and 7 bases from J, the junction contained 4 bases not matched to a gene. CDR3 in DNA: TGTGCCAGCAGTCTTAGCGGGATCGGGGAGCTGTTTTTT. This gives the protein CASSLSGIGELFF.

This chain connects TRBV2 to TRBJ2-1; D may be TRBD1 (6 bases). This CDR3 spans 16 amino acids. Per germline, CDR1 SNHLY and CDR2 FYNNEI. V was pared by 4 bases and J by 9 bases, with 22 bases between. The CDR3 region has the DNA TGTGCCAGCAGTGCGAGCCAACAGGGATTGGGTAGTGAGCAGTTCTTC. This encodes CASSASQQGLGSEQFF.

This rearrangement joins TRBV18 to TRBJ1-2; D remains unclear. Trimming cost V 0 bases and J 3 bases, with 8 bases left between them. Germline loops: CDR1 KGHSH, CDR2 LQKENI. The length of the CDR3 is 14 residues. The CDR3 here is CASSPPQGHYGYTF. CDR3 coding DNA: TGTGCCAGCTCACCACCACAAGGGCACTATGGCTACACCTTC.

The CDR3 DNA reads TGTGCCAGCAGCTTTAGCAGCCTTAGCAATCAGCCCCAGCATTTT. It specifies CASSFSSLSNQPQHF. The chain uses TRBV7-8 and TRBJ1-5; D is undetermined. The V gene lost 3 bases and the J gene lost 0 bases, with 9 bases spanning the gap. CDR3 length: 15 residues. Germline loops: CDR1 SGHVS, CDR2 FQNEAQ.

The rearrangement joins TRBV4-1 to TRBJ2-3; D call uncertain. V lost 4 bases and J 4 bases, leaving 12 bases between the germline ends. Germline V gene sequence: CDR1 MGHRA, CDR2 YSYEKL. The CDR3 extends over 14 amino acids. The CDR3 loop reads CASSLSRAPDTQYF. The CDR3 DNA reads TGCGCCAGCAGCCTGAGTCGGGCCCCAGATACGCAGTATTTT.

This chain uses TRBV5-5 with TRBJ2-7; D gene uncertain. Trimming removed 0 bases from V and 3 bases from J, with 10 bases in between. The CDR3 is made up of 14 amino acids. CDR1 and CDR2 (germline): SGHKS, YYEKEE (reference sequence). CDR3 amino acids: CASSLVSGYYEQYF. The CDR3, as DNA: TGTGCCAGCAGCTTGGTTTCAGGATACTACGAGCAGTACTTC.

V usage is TRBV10-2 and J usage is TRBJ2-2, with 7 bases identical to TRBD1. With V trimmed by 5 bases and J by 4 bases, 1 base remained unmatched. There are 13 residues in the CDR3. The germline gives CDR1 WSHSY, CDR2 SAAADI. For the CDR3, the DNA is TGCGCCAGCAGTTCAGGGGGCACCGGGGAGCTGTTTTTT. Protein: CASSSGGTGELFF.

The V gene is TRBV19, the J gene TRBJ2-3, with D tentatively TRBD2 (6 bases). Germline V gene sequence: CDR1 LNHDA, CDR2 SQIVND (reference sequence). Trimming stripped 1 base from V and 3 bases from J, with 11 bases between. This CDR3 is 15 amino acids long. CDR3 DNA sequence: TGTGCCAGTAGTATAGGGGGGGTTGTGACAGATACGCAGTATTTT. Translated: CASSIGGVVTDTQYF.